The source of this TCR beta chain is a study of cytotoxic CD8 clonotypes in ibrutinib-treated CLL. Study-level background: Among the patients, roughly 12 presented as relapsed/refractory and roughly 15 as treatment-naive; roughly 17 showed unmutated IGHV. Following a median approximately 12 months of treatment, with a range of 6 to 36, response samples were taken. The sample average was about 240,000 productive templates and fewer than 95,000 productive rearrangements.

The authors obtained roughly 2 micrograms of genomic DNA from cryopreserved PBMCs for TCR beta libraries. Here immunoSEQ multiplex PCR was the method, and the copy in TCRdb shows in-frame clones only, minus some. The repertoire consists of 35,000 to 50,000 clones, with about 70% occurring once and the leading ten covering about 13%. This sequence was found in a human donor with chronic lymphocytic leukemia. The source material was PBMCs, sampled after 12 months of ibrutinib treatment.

CDR3 region: CASSTGLGNEQFF. CDR3 nucleotide sequence: TGTGCCAGTAGTACGGGACTGGGAAATGAGCAGTTCTTC. The chain couples TRBV19 to TRBJ2-1, with a tentative D call TRBD2 (6 bases). Trimming pared 4 bases from V and 7 bases from J, leaving 11 bases between. Germline V gives CDR1 LNHDA, CDR2 SQIVND (reference sequence). This CDR3 spans 13 amino acids.